The 10 T cell receptor beta chains reported below all come from one sample, sequenced in a study of blood T cell repertoires in COVID-19. Using immunoSEQ multiplex PCR, the repertoire was profiled, and TCRdb retains in-frame clones only, with some absent. This table holds around 160,000 clones, roughly 81% found once. Sample: peripheral blood. These receptors came from a human donor with acute or convalescent COVID-19. The donor label of this sample is uncertain.

The chain combines TRBV5-1 with TRBJ2-1; a weak D match, TRBD2 (6 bases). Germline V gene sequence: CDR1 SGHRS, CDR2 YFSETQ. Deletions cut 3 bases from V and 2 bases from J, with 9 bases between. The CDR3 is made up of 14 amino acids. As DNA, the CDR3 is TGCGCCAGCAGCTCGGACTACGCCTACAATGAGCAGTTCTTC. Amino acids: CASSSDYAYNEQFF.

The chain joins TRBV6-5 to TRBJ1-2; TRBD1 is a possible D gene (6 bases). The CDR3 is 15 amino acids. Germline lookup yields CDR1 MNHEY and CDR2 SVGAGI. Trimming left V 5 bases short and J 4 bases short, with 17 bases between. The CDR3 spells CASSPQQGNTYGYTF. The CDR3 nucleotides read TGTGCCAGCAGTCCCCAACAGGGTAACACCTATGGCTACACCTTC.

V usage is TRBV7-2 and J usage is TRBJ1-6; D is unclear. The CDR3 is made up of 13 amino acids. The V end lost 5 bases, the J end lost 7 bases, and 9 bases lay between the germline ends. The germline gives CDR1 SGHTA, CDR2 FQGNSA. CDR3 sequence: CASSPTSNSPLHF. In nucleotides, the CDR3 is TGTGCCAGCAGCCCGACATCAAATTCACCCCTCCACTTT.

The genes are TRBV19 and TRBJ1-5, with D unresolved. The germline V gene encodes CDR1 LNHDA and CDR2 SQIVND (reference sequence). Trimming took 5 bases from V and 5 from J, leaving 13 bases between them. There are 14 residues in the CDR3. The CDR3 protein is CASSVNSPYQPQHF. CDR3 in DNA: TGTGCCAGTAGTGTAAACAGCCCTTATCAGCCCCAGCATTTT.

The DNA of the CDR3 is TGTGCCAGCAGTGTCCTTCAAGCAGGGGGCAATCAGCCCCAGCATTTT. Encoded protein: CASSVLQAGGNQPQHF. This chain connects TRBV6-1 to TRBJ1-5; TRBD1 is a possible D gene (6 bases). V lost 4 bases and J lost 2, with 15 bases in between. The CDR3 covers 16 residues. Looked up from germline, CDR1 is MNHNS and CDR2 is SASEGT.

V gene TRBV24-1 combines with J gene TRBJ2-1; D is perhaps TRBD1 (6 bases). The length of the CDR3 is 16 residues. Germline V gene sequence: CDR1 KGHDR, CDR2 SFDVKD. V lost 1 base and J 8 bases, leaving 17 bases between the germline ends. Written as DNA, the CDR3 is TGTGCCACCAGTGATTTTGGTGGGGGCGCGGGTTATGAGCAGTTCTTC. Amino acids: CATSDFGGGAGYEQFF.

A few counts support this clone. This chain links TRBV3-1 (or the pseudogene TRBV3-2) with TRBJ2-7, with D uncertain. CDR1 is LGHDT and CDR2 is YNNKEL in the germline V gene (reference sequence). This CDR3 has 16 residues. V gave up 0 bases and J gave up 2 bases, with 14 bases separating them. The CDR3 sequence: CASSQEKAVSAYEQYV. CDR3 bases: TGTGCCAGCAGCCAAGAAAAGGCGGTTTCTGCCTACGAGCAGTACGTC.

This chain connects TRBV7-2 to TRBJ2-2; D remains unclear. The germline V gene has CDR1 SGHTA and CDR2 FQGNSA. CDR3 size: 15 residues. V lost 1 base, J lost 6 bases, and 12 bases lay in between. This chain's CDR3 is CASSLGAALAGELFF. The CDR3 coding sequence is TGTGCCAGCAGCTTAGGGGCAGCCTTAGCCGGGGAGCTGTTTTTT. Based on the CDR3 plus reference TRBV7-2 and TRBJ2-2, the full variable domain is GAGVSQSPSNKVTEKGKDVELRCDPISGHTALYWYRQSLGQGLEFLIYFQGNSAPDKSGLPSDRFSAERTGGSVSTLTIQRTQQEDSAVYLCASSLGAALAGELFFGEGSRLTVL.

The rearrangement joins TRBV5-8 to TRBJ2-2, with a possible D match to TRBD1 (5 bases). Germline CDR1 is SGHTS and CDR2 is YDEGEE. With 4 bases removed from V and 2 bases from J, the gap between germline ends came to 12 bases. The CDR3 contains 15 residues. The DNA of the CDR3 is TGTGCCAGCAGCCCCCGACAGATCAACACCGGGGAGCTGTTTTTT. The encoded protein is CASSPRQINTGELFF.

This clone has a count of ten or more. The rearrangement joins TRBV18 to TRBJ1-2, with TRBD1 matching over 8 bases. Germline trimming cut 3 bases from V and 6 bases from J; bases unmatched to any gene: 6. This CDR3 has 14 residues. CDR1 is KGHSH, CDR2 LQKENI, per germline. The CDR3 DNA sequence: TGTGCCAGCTCACCCTACGACAGGGGTCATGGCTACACCTTC. Translating gives CASSPYDRGHGYTF.